These 11 T cell receptor beta chains originate from one sample sequenced in a study of shared clonotypes between healthy human individuals. Naive CD8 cells lacked CD45RO and underwent positive selection for CCR7, leaving out terminally differentiated effector memory CD45RA+ cells. Clones were read by immunoSEQ multiplex PCR, and TCRdb kept only the in-frame ones, dropping some. Counted here are 2 million to 2.5 million clones, about 93% occurring once; the ten biggest clones make up under 2%. Sequenced input: naive CD8+ T cells from PBMCs. The receptor set was obtained from a man between 18 and 35 years old in good health. Some clones in this sample may be carry-over from other donors' samples.

V gene TRBV15 combines with J gene TRBJ1-3; 9 bases map to TRBD1. V lost 5 bases, J lost 8 bases, and 19 bases stayed unmatched. CDR3 size: 18 residues. The germline gives CDR1 LNHNV, CDR2 YYDKDF (reference sequence). The CDR3 nucleotides read TGTGCCACCAGCCACGGGGGGATTAGGGACAGGGACTGGGACACCATATATTTT. It is translated as CATSHGGIRDRDWDTIYF.

The J gene is TRBJ2-3, the V gene TRBV7-2; D is possibly TRBD2 (6 bases). V was shortened by 2 bases and J by 0 bases, with 12 bases between the two germline ends. The CDR3 totals 16 residues. The germline CDR1 and CDR2 sequences are SGHTA and FQGNSA. CDR3 loop: CASSLNPGLSTDTQYF. CDR3 coding DNA: TGTGCCAGCAGCTTAAACCCGGGACTCAGCACAGATACGCAGTATTTT.

The chain has TRBV27 and TRBJ1-2; the D gene is possibly TRBD1 (5 bases). Germline assignment: CDR1 MNHEY and CDR2 SMNVEV (reference sequence). This CDR3 has 14 residues. V dropped 2 bases and J dropped 7 bases, with 14 bases sitting between them. CDR3 nucleotide sequence: TGTGCCAGCAGTTTAGGATCAGGGTTAGGTGGCTACACCTTC. Its translation is CASSLGSGLGGYTF.

CDR3 nucleotide sequence: TGCGCCAGCAGCAAGGGACTAGCGGGAGGGCCAGAAAATGAGCAGTTCTTC. It is translated as CASSKGLAGGPENEQFF. This chain links TRBV5-1 with TRBJ2-1; 16 bases fit TRBD2. The CDR3 is 17 amino acids. Germline V lookup: CDR1 SGHRS, CDR2 YFSETQ. The junction had 8 bases not matched to a gene; V was cut back by 4 bases and J by 7 bases.

This clone was observed a single time. This chain connects TRBV4-3 to TRBJ2-1; the D gene is possibly TRBD2 (6 bases). Trimming took 2 bases from V and 3 from J, leaving 11 bases between them. Germline V gene lookup returns CDR1 LGHNA and CDR2 YSLEER. The CDR3 has 15 amino acids. CDR3: CASSQRLVYYNEQFF. CDR3 nucleotide sequence: TGCGCCAGCAGCCAACGACTAGTTTACTACAATGAGCAGTTCTTC.

In DNA form, the CDR3 reads TGTGCCATCAAGGGGTATACTGGAAACACCATATATTTT. Protein: CAIKGYTGNTIYF. This chain joins TRBV10-3 and TRBJ1-3, with D possibly matching TRBD1 (5 bases). The CDR3 sequence is 13 residues long. Between the trimmed V and J ends, which lost 7 bases and 2 bases, there was a span of 9 bases. CDR1 is ENHRY, CDR2 SYGVKD, per germline.

This CDR3 is CASSFPGGGEQFF. The DNA for the CDR3 is TGTGCCAGCAGCTTCCCCGGAGGTGGTGAGCAGTTCTTC. This chain uses TRBV11-3 with TRBJ2-1; D perhaps matches TRBD2 (5 bases). This CDR3 is built from 13 residues. Germline assignment: CDR1 SGHNT and CDR2 YENEEA. Trimming removed 3 bases from V and 9 bases from J, with 12 bases in between.

The chain uses TRBV29-1 and TRBJ2-1; the match to TRBD2 covers 7 bases. J lost 5 bases, V lost 4 bases, and 11 bases had no gene match. The CDR3 totals 15 residues. Per germline, CDR1 SQVTM and CDR2 ANQGSEA. CDR3 sequence (DNA): TGCAGCGTTGTGGGGGAGGGCCTGTATGACAATGAGCAGTTCTTC. Translation gives CSVVGEGLYDNEQFF.

Concerning this clone: Additional DNA sequences in this sample encode the identical CDR3. The J gene is TRBJ2-7, the V gene TRBV27; perhaps TRBD1 as D (6 bases). CDR1 and CDR2 from the germline V gene are MNHEY and SMNVEV (reference sequence). V was cut by 6 bases and J by 2 bases, with 11 bases left in between. The CDR3 covers 13 residues. CDR3 DNA: TGTGCCAGCAGCTGGGGGCAGACCTACGAGCAGTACTTC. Translation: CASSWGQTYEQYF.

The CDR3 reads CASNGSPYEQYF. The CDR3 nucleotides are TGTGCCAGCAATGGCAGCCCCTACGAGCAGTACTTC. The V gene is TRBV27, the J gene TRBJ2-7; unclear D gene. V lost 7 bases to trimming and J lost 2 bases, with 9 bases between them. CDR1 and CDR2 from the germline V gene are MNHEY and SMNVEV (reference sequence). This CDR3 contains 12 residues.

J is TRBJ1-2 and V is TRBV4-1, with 8 nucleotides matching TRBD1. Germline CDR1 reads MGHRA; CDR2 reads YSYEKL. The ends lost 2 bases at V and 2 bases at J; junction bases unmatched: 1. The CDR3 is made up of 14 amino acids. In DNA form, the CDR3 reads TGCGCCAGCAGCCAACGGACAGGGAACTATGGCTACACCTTC. It is translated as CASSQRTGNYGYTF.